This passage covers 27 T cell receptor beta chains from one sample sequenced in a study of blood T cell repertoires in COVID-19. TCRdb's table, derived via immunoSEQ multiplex PCR, lists solely in-frame clones and lacks some. The sample yields about 300,000 clones, 80% to 95% seen once. What was sequenced was peripheral blood. These TCRs come from a woman between 25 and 40 years old with COVID-19, enrolled during active disease.

J is TRBJ1-3 and V is TRBV24-1; no clear D gene. V lost 5 bases and J lost 0, with 7 bases in between. Germline CDR1 and CDR2: KGHDR and SFDVKD. The CDR3 extends over 14 amino acids. CDR3 DNA: TGTGCCACCAGTGCCTCGAGCTCTGGAAACACCATATATTTT. Its translation: CATSASSSGNTIYF.

This chain connects TRBV10-3 to TRBJ2-7, with 9 positions matching TRBD2. Germline lookup yields CDR1 ENHRY and CDR2 SYGVKD. With 7 bases clipped from V and 3 bases from J, the junction kept 13 bases outside the gene matches. This CDR3 is 16 amino acids long. DNA for the CDR3: TGTGCCATCACCGACCCCCAGGCTAGCGGGATCTACGAGCAGTACTTC. Residues: CAITDPQASGIYEQYF.

The rearrangement links TRBV6-2 or TRBV6-3 to TRBJ1-5; 7 bases match TRBD1. V dropped 2 bases and J dropped 7; count of bases not matched to a gene: 8. The CDR3 sequence is 15 residues long. Per germline, CDR1 MNHEY and CDR2 SVGEGT. The CDR3: CASSYHRGGEQPQHF. The CDR3 coding sequence is TGTGCCAGCAGTTACCACAGGGGCGGCGAACAGCCCCAGCATTTT.

This clone was observed once. This chain uses TRBV18 with TRBJ1-5, with D perhaps TRBD1 (6 bases). The CDR3 loop spans 15 amino acids. V was trimmed by 2 bases and J by 0 bases, leaving 8 bases between them. In germline, CDR1 is KGHSH, CDR2 LQKENI. The CDR3 nucleotides are TGTGCCAGCTCACCAGGGACATTTAGCAATCAGCCCCAGCATTTT. Protein: CASSPGTFSNQPQHF. Based on the CDR3 plus reference TRBV18 and TRBJ1-5, the full variable domain is NAGVMQNPRHLVRRRGQEARLRCSPMKGHSHVYWYRQLPEEGLKFMVYLQKENIIDESGMPKERFSAEFPKEGPSILRIQQVVRGDSAAYFCASSPGTFSNQPQHFGDGTRLSIL.

The chain links TRBV3-1 (or the pseudogene TRBV3-2) to TRBJ1-1; no clear D gene. Germline loops: CDR1 LGHDT, CDR2 YNNKEL (reference sequence). The CDR3 covers 13 residues. V lost 3 bases and J 3 bases, leaving 8 bases between the germline ends. CDR3 loop: CASSQTGYTEAFF. The CDR3 DNA reads as TGTGCCAGCAGCCAGACGGGTTACACTGAAGCTTTCTTT.

This clone was seen a few times. Other nucleotide sequences in the sample specify the same CDR3. This chain connects TRBV19 to TRBJ1-2; the D gene is possibly TRBD1 (6 bases). Per germline, CDR1 LNHDA and CDR2 SQIVND (reference sequence). This CDR3 is built from 13 residues. The V end lost 4 bases, the J end lost 2 bases, and 8 bases lay between the germline ends. The CDR3, as DNA: TGTGCCAGTAGTACGACAGGAAACTATGGCTACACCTTC. This gives the protein CASSTTGNYGYTF.

J is TRBJ2-2 and V is TRBV30; the D gene is possibly TRBD1 (5 bases). Germline lookup yields CDR1 GTSNPN and CDR2 SVGIG (reference sequence). The V end lost 4 bases, the J end lost 1 base, and 10 bases lay between the germline ends. The CDR3 contains 14 residues. The DNA for the CDR3 is TGTGCCTGGACAGGGTGGGGGAACACCGGGGAGCTGTTTTTT. Protein: CAWTGWGNTGELFF.

The gene calls are TRBV12-3 or TRBV12-4 and TRBJ1-2, with a tentative D call TRBD1 (6 bases). Trimming took off 3 bases at V and 6 bases at J, with 8 bases between the two ends. The length of the CDR3 is 12 residues. CDR3 loop: CASSFTGNGYTF. The CDR3 region has the DNA TGTGCCAGCAGTTTTACAGGGAATGGCTACACCTTC.

The J gene is TRBJ2-1, the V gene TRBV6-1; 9 positions agree with TRBD1. This CDR3 region has 16 residues. The V gene's germline CDR1 is MNHNS and CDR2 SASEGT. V shed 0 bases and J 4 bases; nucleotides not matched to a gene: 4. CDR3 sequence (DNA): TGTGCCAGCAGTGAAGCGGACAGGGGAGAATACAATGAGCAGTTCTTC. This encodes CASSEADRGEYNEQFF.

The chain couples TRBV7-3 to TRBJ1-3; D ambiguous. V lost 8 bases, J lost 0 bases, and 11 bases lay in between. This CDR3 region has 14 residues. Germline values: CDR1 SGHTA, CDR2 FQGTGA. In DNA, the CDR3 is TGTGCCAGCCTAGGTTGTCGCTCTGGAAACACCATATATTTT. The encoded protein is CASLGCRSGNTIYF.

V usage is TRBV4-1 and J usage is TRBJ2-3; 12 bases map to TRBD2. Germline values: CDR1 MGHRA, CDR2 YSYEKL. The CDR3 totals 17 residues. V shed 0 bases, J shed 2 bases, and the junction held 3 bases outside the gene matches. CDR3 region: CASSQDRTSGITDTQYF. The CDR3 nucleotides read TGCGCCAGCAGCCAAGATCGGACTAGCGGGATCACAGATACGCAGTATTTT.

V is TRBV19 and J is TRBJ1-1; tentative D call: TRBD1 (6 bases). This CDR3 has 13 residues. In germline, CDR1 is LNHDA, CDR2 SQIVND (reference sequence). The V end was cut by 3 bases, the J end by 1 base, with 6 bases between. The CDR3: CASSMTGNTEAFF. In nucleotides, the CDR3 is TGTGCCAGTAGTATGACAGGGAACACTGAAGCTTTCTTT.

This chain joins TRBV7-6 and TRBJ2-3, with 10 bases aligning to TRBD2. The CDR3 is 20 residues long. Per the germline V gene, CDR1 is SGHVS and CDR2 is FNYEAQ. V lost 1 base and J lost 4; bases outside the gene matches: 17. The CDR3 DNA reads TGTGCCAGCAGCTTAGGTTTGACTAGCGGGCCTGAGTCGTGGGCAGATACGCAGTATTTT. This sequence encodes CASSLGLTSGPESWADTQYF.

The rearrangement uses TRBV12-3 or TRBV12-4 and TRBJ1-1; possible D gene TRBD1, 5 bases. The ends were cut back, 6 bases at V and 6 bases at J, with 11 bases in the middle. The CDR3 is 12 residues long. CDR3 amino acids: CASSLGVAEAFF. The CDR3 DNA reads as TGTGCCAGCAGCCTAGGGGTTGCTGAAGCTTTCTTT.

This clone was detected a few times. V and J are TRBV5-5 and TRBJ2-1, with TRBD2 as a possible D gene (5 bases). Trimming took off 2 bases at V and 5 bases at J, with 14 bases between the two ends. In germline, CDR1 is SGHKS, CDR2 YYEKEE (reference sequence). The CDR3 extends over 15 amino acids. CDR3 bases: TGTGCCAGCAGCTTTCAACTAGTCGGCCACAATGAGCAGTTCTTC. Its protein product is CASSFQLVGHNEQFF.

The V gene is TRBV9, the J gene TRBJ2-2; D may be TRBD1 (6 bases). Germline V gene lookup returns CDR1 SGDLS and CDR2 YYNGEE. This CDR3 is built from 16 residues. Trimming pared 3 bases from V and 6 bases from J, leaving 18 bases between. In DNA form, the CDR3 reads TGTGCCAGCAGCGCCTCCGGGACACTCTTCTCCGGGGAGCTGTTTTTT. It is translated as CASSASGTLFSGELFF.

The rearrangement joins TRBV19 to TRBJ1-3, with 8 bases fitting TRBD1. CDR3 length: 15 amino acids. The V and J ends lost 5 bases and 1 base, in that order; junction bases with no gene match: 4. The germline CDR1 and CDR2 sequences are LNHDA and SQIVND (reference sequence). CDR3 bases: TGTGCCAGTAGTCCGGACAGGGCGTCTGGAAACACCATATATTTT. Its translation is CASSPDRASGNTIYF.

The gene calls are TRBV7-9 and TRBJ2-7; no clear D gene. V shed 0 bases and J shed 6 bases, with 9 bases lying between them. This CDR3 spans 13 amino acids. The germline gives CDR1 SEHNR, CDR2 FQNEAQ (reference sequence). CDR3 in amino acids: CASSLAQTGEQYF. The CDR3 DNA follows: TGTGCCAGCAGCTTAGCGCAAACCGGCGAGCAGTACTTC.

The chain combines TRBV10-3 with TRBJ2-1; a possible D gene is TRBD1 (6 bases). The CDR3 consists of 12 residues. In germline, CDR1 is ENHRY, CDR2 SYGVKD. Trimming took 8 bases from V and 8 from J, leaving 13 bases between them. The DNA for the CDR3 is TGTGCCATCCAAAACAGGGCGGATGAGCAGTTCTTC. Residues: CAIQNRADEQFF.

In this sample, this clone turned up once. The chain is built from TRBV2 and TRBJ1-2, with D perhaps TRBD1 (6 bases). V lost 4 bases to trimming and J lost 4 bases, with 13 bases between them. The CDR3 spans 14 residues. Germline V gene lookup returns CDR1 SNHLY and CDR2 FYNNEI. In DNA form, the CDR3 reads TGTGCCAGCAGTGTTTCACAGGGTCCCTATGGCTACACCTTC. Its protein product is CASSVSQGPYGYTF.

This chain joins TRBV10-2 and TRBJ2-1; 10 nucleotides agree with TRBD2. Trimming removed 0 bases from V and 7 bases from J; junction bases left unmatched: 12. The V gene's germline CDR1 is WSHSY and CDR2 SAAADI. CDR3 length: 18 residues. CDR3 coding DNA: TGCGCCAGCAGTGAGTCTAGGGTGCGAAGCGGGAGGGTGAATGAGCAGTTCTTC. This gives the protein CASSESRVRSGRVNEQFF.

V usage is TRBV5-1 and J usage is TRBJ2-7; TRBD1 might be the D (5 bases). In germline, CDR1 is SGHRS, CDR2 YFSETQ. V lost 0 bases, J lost 6 bases, and 19 bases lay in between. The CDR3 loop spans 16 amino acids. In DNA, the CDR3 is TGCGCCAGCAGCTTGGGATTACAGGTGCGAGCTATCGAGCAGTACTTC. Its translation is CASSLGLQVRAIEQYF.

This clone was observed once. The chain couples TRBV24-1 to TRBJ2-5; no reliable D call. CDR1 and CDR2 (germline): KGHDR, SFDVKD. Deletions cut 10 bases from V and 1 base from J, with 18 bases between. This CDR3 region has 15 residues. The chain's CDR3 is CATGRVIHSQETQYF. In DNA, the CDR3 is TGTGCCACTGGAAGAGTCATTCACAGCCAAGAGACCCAGTACTTC.

V is TRBV21-1 and J is TRBJ1-1. TRBV21-1 is designated a pseudogene. The CDR3 is 12 amino acids. DNA of the CDR3: TGTAGGTTTCGGGTTTTGGGCACTGAAGCTTTCTTT. Protein product: CRFRVLGTEAFF.

The V and J genes are TRBV7-2 and TRBJ1-2, with D perhaps matching TRBD1 (6 bases). The ends were cut back, 5 bases at V and 4 bases at J, with 23 bases in the middle. The CDR3 is made up of 17 amino acids. CDR1 and CDR2 (germline): SGHTA, FQGNSA. CDR3 sequence (DNA): TGTGCCAGCAGCGTTCACGCGGGGGCCGGCAGGGGCTATGGCTACACCTTC. It codes for CASSVHAGAGRGYGYTF.

The CDR3 spells CASSPRDYTEAFF. The DNA for the CDR3 is TGTGCCAGCAGTCCCCGGGATTACACTGAAGCTTTCTTT. The J gene is TRBJ1-1, the V gene TRBV7-2; D uncertain. CDR3 length: 13 residues. The V end was cut by 6 bases, the J end by 3 bases, with 11 bases between. Germline V gives CDR1 SGHTA, CDR2 FQGNSA.

This sequence joins TRBV13 and TRBJ1-4, with 7 bases lining up with TRBD1. In germline, CDR1 is PRHDT, CDR2 FYEKMQ (reference sequence). This CDR3 has 17 residues. J was trimmed by 3 bases and V by 5 bases; bases with no gene match: 12. CDR3 coding DNA: TGTGCCAGCAGCAGCAGCCGAGGGGGCGAGTCTAATGAAAAACTGTTTTTT. It specifies CASSSSRGGESNEKLFF.